This T cell receptor (beta chain) emerged from a study of breast tumors, draining lymph nodes, adjacent tissues. Ten or more counts support this clonotype. Its specificity is not known. The study's findings and limits: Luminal-like breast cancer showed significantly greater tumor-nontumor repertoire similarity than basal-like breast cancer did.

From the multiplex PCR reads, TCRdb called clonotypes with MiXCR, one entry per CDR3 protein. Altogether 50,000 to 75,000 distinct CDR3 sequences are present, approximately 57% being singletons, with the ten largest covering around 20%. Germline CDR1 MDHEN, CDR2 SYDVKM. With 6 bases clipped from V and 7 bases from J, the junction kept 6 bases outside the gene matches. The CDR3 has 14 residues. The sequence came from a female donor with breast cancer. Some clones in this sample may be carry-over from other donors' samples. V is TRBV28 and J is TRBJ2-7, with 13 positions matching TRBD2. Sequencing was carried out using breast tumor tissue. For the CDR3, the DNA is TGTGCCAGCAGAAAGGGACTAGCGGGAAAAGAGCAGTACTTC. Protein sequence: CASRKGLAGKEQYF. Based on the CDR3 plus reference TRBV28 and TRBJ2-7, the full variable domain is DVKVTQSSRYLVKRTGEKVFLECVQDMDHENMFWYRQDPGLGLRLIYFSYDVKMKEKGDIPEGYSVSREKKERFSLILESASTNQTSMYLCASRKGLAGKEQYFGPGTRLTVT.